In its sample, the clone carrying this TCR beta chain was seen a few times. What it binds is not known. In the same sample, other DNA sequences code for this CDR3. Since all of the isolated RNA was reverse transcribed, expressed TCRB transcripts were what got sequenced. Assay: immunoSEQ multiplex PCR; the TCRdb copy retains only in-frame clones and omits some. The sample holds around 650,000 clones; around 11% are singletons and the top ten take approximately 0.11%. CD4+ naive, central memory, regulatory and stem cell-like memory cells were sorted via CD45RO/CCR7/CD25/CD127/CD95/CD27. Without exception, sorted populations had purity beyond 95%. V gave up 0 bases and J gave up 2 bases, with 8 bases separating them. CDR3 size: 14 residues. The V gene's germline CDR1 is SGHRS and CDR2 YFSETQ. These data are taken from a study of beta chain features in type 1 diabetes. Study-wide points: TCRB CDR3s from Type 1 diabetes patients were moderately but significantly shorter in all four CD4+ subsets.

The rearrangement uses TRBV5-1 and TRBJ1-1, with a weak D call TRBD1 (6 bases). The sequence was obtained from a man aged 30 to 45 with type 1 diabetes. Sequences were obtained from naive CD4+ T cells from blood. This CDR3 reads CASSLGTVNTEAFF. DNA for the CDR3: TGCGCCAGCAGCTTGGGGACAGTCAACACTGAAGCTTTCTTT.